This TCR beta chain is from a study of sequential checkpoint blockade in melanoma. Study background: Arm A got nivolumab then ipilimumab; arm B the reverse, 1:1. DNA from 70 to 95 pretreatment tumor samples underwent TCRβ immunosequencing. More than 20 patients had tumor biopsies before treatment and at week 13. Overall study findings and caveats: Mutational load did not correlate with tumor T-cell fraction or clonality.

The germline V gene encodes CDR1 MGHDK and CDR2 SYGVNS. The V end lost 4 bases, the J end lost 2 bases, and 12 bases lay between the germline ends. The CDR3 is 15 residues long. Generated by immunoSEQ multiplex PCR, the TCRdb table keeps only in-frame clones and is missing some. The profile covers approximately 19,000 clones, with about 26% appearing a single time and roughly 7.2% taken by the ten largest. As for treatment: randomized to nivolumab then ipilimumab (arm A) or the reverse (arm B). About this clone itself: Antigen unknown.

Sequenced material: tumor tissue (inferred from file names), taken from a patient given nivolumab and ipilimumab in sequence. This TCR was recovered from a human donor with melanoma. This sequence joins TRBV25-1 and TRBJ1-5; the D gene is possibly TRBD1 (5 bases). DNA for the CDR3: TGTGCCAGCAGTGGGGGGTCCAATGGCAATCAGCCCCAGCATTTT. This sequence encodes CASSGGSNGNQPQHF.